The next 22 T cell receptor beta chains were all read from a single sample in a study of blood T cells in healthy people across ages. Combining a sample-barcoded 5' primer with a J-beta primer mix, a second PCR ran for about 7 to 12 cycles. TCRdb re-called the 5' RACE reads through MiXCR, storing one row per CDR3 protein. In the table there are about 1.8 million distinct CDR3 sequences, about 49% of which are singletons. The sequenced sample consisted of blood. Receptors originate from a woman in her thirties or forties in good health.

This clonotype came up a few times. The chain couples TRBV20-1 to TRBJ2-3; D call uncertain. The V gene lost 4 bases and the J gene lost 0 bases, with 14 bases spanning the gap. Looked up from germline, CDR1 is DFQATT and CDR2 is SNEGSKA (reference sequence). The CDR3 extends over 15 amino acids. CDR3 protein: CSATGIIKSTDTQYF. CDR3 sequence (DNA): TGCAGTGCTACTGGGATTATAAAGAGCACAGATACGCAGTATTTT.

This clonotype was detected a few times. V is TRBV20-1 and J is TRBJ2-5, with D maybe TRBD2 (8 bases). Germline assignment: CDR1 DFQATT and CDR2 SNEGSKA (reference sequence). V lost 6 bases, J lost 1 base, and 12 bases lay in between. CDR3 length: 13 amino acids. CDR3 nucleotides: TGCAGTGCCGGGAGGGGGCTCCAAGAGACCCAGTACTTC. Translating it yields CSAGRGLQETQYF.

This chain connects TRBV20-1 to TRBJ2-5; unclear D gene. The ends were cut back, 8 bases at V and 4 bases at J, with 14 bases in the middle. CDR1 and CDR2 (germline): DFQATT, SNEGSKA (reference sequence). This CDR3 contains 12 residues. The CDR3 region is CSTLSLGETQYF. The CDR3 DNA is TGCAGTACCCTTAGTTTGGGAGAGACCCAGTACTTC.

This clonotype was observed a few times. The chain has TRBV29-1 and TRBJ1-2; no reliable D call. With 3 bases removed from V and 8 bases from J, the gap between germline ends came to 13 bases. Germline CDR1 SQVTM, CDR2 ANQGSEA. The CDR3 contains 12 residues. CDR3 residues: CSVDREVEGYTF. In DNA, the CDR3 is TGCAGCGTTGATAGGGAAGTCGAGGGCTACACCTTC.

This rearrangement joins TRBV12-3 or TRBV12-4 to TRBJ2-5; perhaps TRBD1 as D (6 bases). Gene TRBJ2-4 matches the end of the DNA better, so the J call may be wrong. The CDR3 totals 15 residues. The CDR3 DNA reads as TGTGCCAGCAGTTTACCCGGGACACCGAGCGGCATTCAGTACTTC. This translates into CASSLPGTPSGIQYF.

The genes are TRBV7-2 and TRBJ2-5, with D possibly matching TRBD2 (6 bases). Trimming removed 3 bases at V and 2 bases at J, with 16 bases between. CDR1 is SGHTA, CDR2 FQGNSA, per germline. CDR3 size: 16 residues. CDR3 sequence reads: CASSFFGGGVQETQYF. DNA of the CDR3: TGTGCCAGCAGCTTCTTTGGAGGCGGGGTACAAGAGACCCAGTACTTC.

This chain joins TRBV6-1 and TRBJ2-5; D may be TRBD2 (5 bases). The CDR3 sequence is 15 residues long. Trimming cost V 2 bases and J 1 base, with 11 bases left between them. CDR1 is MNHNS, CDR2 SASEGT, per germline. The CDR3: CASSELPGFQETQYF. The CDR3 DNA reads TGTGCCAGCAGTGAACTGCCGGGGTTCCAAGAGACCCAGTACTTC.

V is TRBV7-2 and J is TRBJ2-1, with D maybe TRBD2 (6 bases). The length of the CDR3 is 16 residues. The germline V and J ends were trimmed by 1 base and 7 bases, with 17 bases remaining between them. CDR1 is SGHTA, CDR2 FQGNSA, per germline. The CDR3 DNA follows: TGTGCCAGCAGCTTAGGCACCACGGGACTCTTGAATGAGCAGTTCTTC. This gives the protein CASSLGTTGLLNEQFF.

The rearrangement uses TRBV7-9 and TRBJ1-1; possible D gene TRBD1, 5 bases. Trimming left V 1 base short and J 6 bases short, with 9 bases between. Germline V CDR1 and CDR2: SEHNR, FQNEAQ (reference sequence). The CDR3 is made up of 13 amino acids. The DNA for the CDR3 is TGTGCCAGCAGCTTAGTGGGGGACTCTGAAGCTTTCTTT. This translates into CASSLVGDSEAFF.

The chain links TRBV6-6 to TRBJ1-2, with D possibly matching TRBD1 (6 bases). The CDR3 is 12 residues long. Germline V lookup: CDR1 MNHNY, CDR2 SVGAGI (reference sequence). Trimming cost V 5 bases and J 8 bases, with 12 bases left between them. CDR3 bases: TGTGCCAGCAGTAAGGACAGCCTAGGCTACACCTTC. This sequence encodes CASSKDSLGYTF.

This rearrangement joins TRBV4-3 to TRBJ2-3, with a weak D call TRBD2 (5 bases). The CDR3 is 15 residues long. Trimming took 0 bases from V and 3 from J, leaving 10 bases between them. CDR1 and CDR2 (germline): LGHNA, YSLEER. The CDR3 reads CASSQDRLATDTQYF. In nucleotides, the CDR3 is TGCGCCAGCAGCCAAGATCGGCTAGCTACAGATACGCAGTATTTT.

V is TRBV20-1 and J is TRBJ1-2; 7 bases line up with TRBD1. Germline V gene lookup returns CDR1 DFQATT and CDR2 SNEGSKA (reference sequence). This CDR3 is built from 14 residues. V lost 6 bases to trimming and J lost 1 base; unmatched junction nucleotides: 8. CDR3 amino acids: CSAAGTESNYGYTF. The DNA for the CDR3 is TGCAGTGCCGCCGGGACAGAGAGTAACTATGGCTACACCTTC.

This chain joins TRBV9 and TRBJ2-1; 8 positions agree with TRBD2. The better agreement between TRBJ2-7 and the DNA end casts doubt on the J call. The germline gives CDR1 SGDLS, CDR2 YYNGEE. This CDR3 has 16 residues. The CDR3 protein is CASSGQPGGLYNEQYF. The CDR3 DNA is TGTGCCAGCAGCGGACAACCGGGGGGGCTTTACAATGAGCAGTACTTC.

This chain joins TRBV6-5 and TRBJ2-1, with D perhaps given as TRBD1 or TRBD2 (5 bases each). Deletions cut 6 bases from V and 4 bases from J, with 13 bases between. CDR1 MNHEY and CDR2 SVGAGI come from the germline V gene. The CDR3 extends over 14 amino acids. CDR3 bases: TGTGCCAGCAGAGACCCCGAGGGGTACAATGAGCAGTTCTTC. Protein product: CASRDPEGYNEQFF.

The chain carries TRBV11-2 and TRBJ2-1, with a possible D match to TRBD1 (8 bases). The germline CDR1 and CDR2 sequences are SGHAT and FQNNGV. This CDR3 region has 16 residues. Deletions cut 1 base from V and 7 bases from J, with 17 bases between. The DNA of the CDR3 is TGTGCCAGCAGCTTAGCACAGGGGGGGCGGTGGAATGAGCAGTTCTTC. Translated, it gives CASSLAQGGRWNEQFF.

The rearrangement links TRBV25-1 to TRBJ2-1; 8 nucleotides agree with TRBD1. The junction had 7 bases not matched to a gene; V was cut back by 5 bases and J by 7 bases. Per the germline V gene, CDR1 is MGHDK and CDR2 is SYGVNS. The CDR3 spans 14 residues. The CDR3 sequence is CASSHRTGWNEQFF. The CDR3, as DNA: TGTGCCAGCAGTCACCGGACAGGGTGGAATGAGCAGTTCTTC.

V and J are TRBV6-6 and TRBJ2-5; TRBD2 might be the D (6 bases). V was clipped by 4 bases and J by 5 bases, with 14 bases between them. Germline values: CDR1 MNHNY, CDR2 SVGAGI (reference sequence). The CDR3 contains 14 residues. The CDR3 DNA follows: TGTGCCAGCAGTTCGGGACTGCGCACCGAGACCCAGTACTTC. It specifies CASSSGLRTETQYF.

The J gene is TRBJ2-1, the V gene TRBV12-3 or TRBV12-4; perhaps TRBD1 as D (6 bases). The CDR3 totals 16 residues. V shed 6 bases and J shed 3 bases, with 18 bases lying between them. CDR3 region: CASRRREQGLYNEQFF. In DNA, the CDR3 is TGTGCCAGCAGACGAAGGGAACAGGGTCTCTACAATGAGCAGTTCTTC.

CDR3 in amino acids: CASSQDLVASGGQETQYF. CDR3 nucleotide sequence: TGCGCCAGCAGCCAAGATCTCGTGGCTAGCGGGGGCCAAGAGACCCAGTACTTC. This chain uses TRBV4-3 with TRBJ2-5; 10 nucleotides match TRBD2. The CDR3 totals 18 residues. V lost 0 bases and J lost 1; bases outside the gene matches: 8. CDR1 is LGHNA, CDR2 YSLEER, per germline.

The sample holds many counts of this clonotype. The chain uses TRBV7-2 and TRBJ2-5; possibly TRBD2 for D (6 bases). V was shortened by 5 bases and J by 5 bases, with 15 bases between the two germline ends. The germline V gene encodes CDR1 SGHTA and CDR2 FQGNSA. This CDR3 spans 14 amino acids. DNA of the CDR3: TGTGCCAGCAGCAACAGCATTGGGGGGGAGACCCAGTACTTC. Translation: CASSNSIGGETQYF.

This clonotype was detected only a few times. The rearrangement links TRBV7-8 to TRBJ1-6; unclear D gene. Trimming took off 6 bases at V and 8 bases at J, with 11 bases between the two ends. CDR3 length equals 13 residues. Looked up from germline, CDR1 is SGHVS and CDR2 is FQNEAQ. CDR3 region: CASSPGGDSPLHF. CDR3 in DNA: TGTGCCAGCAGTCCAGGTGGAGATTCACCCCTCCACTTT.

This clonotype turned up a few times. The chain combines TRBV7-9 with TRBJ2-5; 7 bases are a match to TRBD1. The CDR3 is made up of 16 amino acids. Per germline, CDR1 SEHNR and CDR2 FQNEAQ (reference sequence). V was clipped by 7 bases and J by 1 base; unmatched bases: 12. The CDR3 spells CASTPRGGRGQETQYF. The CDR3 DNA reads as TGTGCCAGCACCCCCAGAGGGGGCAGAGGCCAAGAGACCCAGTACTTC.